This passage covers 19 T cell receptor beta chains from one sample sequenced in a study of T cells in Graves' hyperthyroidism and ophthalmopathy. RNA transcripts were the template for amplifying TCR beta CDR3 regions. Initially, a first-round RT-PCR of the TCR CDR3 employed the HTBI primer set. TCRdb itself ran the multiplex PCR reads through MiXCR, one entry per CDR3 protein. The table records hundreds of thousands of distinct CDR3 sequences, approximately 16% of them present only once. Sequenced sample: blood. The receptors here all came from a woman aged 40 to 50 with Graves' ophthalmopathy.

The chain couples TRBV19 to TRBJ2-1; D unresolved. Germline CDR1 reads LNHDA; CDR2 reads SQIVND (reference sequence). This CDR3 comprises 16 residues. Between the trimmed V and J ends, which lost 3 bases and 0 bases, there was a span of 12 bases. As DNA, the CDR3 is TGTGCCAGTAGTATTGCGAGCAGCAGCTCCTACAATGAGCAGTTCTTC. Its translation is CASSIASSSSYNEQFF.

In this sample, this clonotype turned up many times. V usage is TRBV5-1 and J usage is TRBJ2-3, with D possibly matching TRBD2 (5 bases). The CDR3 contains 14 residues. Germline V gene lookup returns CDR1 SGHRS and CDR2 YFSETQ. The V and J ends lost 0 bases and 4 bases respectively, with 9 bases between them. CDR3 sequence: CASSLAGVADTQYF. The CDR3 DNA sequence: TGCGCCAGCAGCTTGGCCGGGGTGGCAGATACGCAGTATTTT.

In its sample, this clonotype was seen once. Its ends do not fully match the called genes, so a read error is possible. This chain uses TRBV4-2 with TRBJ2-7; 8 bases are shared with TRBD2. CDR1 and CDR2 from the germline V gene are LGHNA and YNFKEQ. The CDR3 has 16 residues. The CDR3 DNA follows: TGTGCCAGCAGGGTTACGCAAGCGGGAGACAGCTACGAGCGGTACTTC. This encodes CASRVTQAGDSYERYF.

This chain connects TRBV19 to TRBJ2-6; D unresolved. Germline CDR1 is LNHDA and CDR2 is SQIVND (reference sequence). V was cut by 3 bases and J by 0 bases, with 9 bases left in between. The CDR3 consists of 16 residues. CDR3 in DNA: TGTGCCAGTAGTATGTATACCACCTCTGGGGCCAACGTCCTGACTTTC. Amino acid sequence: CASSMYTTSGANVLTF.

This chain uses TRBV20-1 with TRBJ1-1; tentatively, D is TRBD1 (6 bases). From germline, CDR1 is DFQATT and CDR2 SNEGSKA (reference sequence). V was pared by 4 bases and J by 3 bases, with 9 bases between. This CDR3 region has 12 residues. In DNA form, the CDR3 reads TGCAGTGCTACTACAGGGTACACTGAAGCTTTCTTT. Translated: CSATTGYTEAFF.

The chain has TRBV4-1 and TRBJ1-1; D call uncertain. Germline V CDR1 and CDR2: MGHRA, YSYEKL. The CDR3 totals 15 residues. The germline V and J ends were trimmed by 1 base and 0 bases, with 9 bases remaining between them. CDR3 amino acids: CASSQGQRMNTEAFF. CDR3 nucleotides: TGCGCCAGCAGCCAAGGTCAGAGAATGAACACTGAAGCTTTCTTT.

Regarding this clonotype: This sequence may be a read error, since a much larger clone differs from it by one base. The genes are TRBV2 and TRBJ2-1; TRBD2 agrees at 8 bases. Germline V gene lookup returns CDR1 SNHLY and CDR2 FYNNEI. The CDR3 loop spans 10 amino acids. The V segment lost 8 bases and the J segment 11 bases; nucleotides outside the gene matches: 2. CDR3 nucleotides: TGTGCCAGCCGCGGGGGGAAGCAGTTCTTC. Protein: CASRGGKQFF.

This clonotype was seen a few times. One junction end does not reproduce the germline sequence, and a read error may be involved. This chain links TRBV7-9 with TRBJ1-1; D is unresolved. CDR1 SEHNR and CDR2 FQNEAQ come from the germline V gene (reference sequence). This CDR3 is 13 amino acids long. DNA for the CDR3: TGTGCCAGCAGTTTAGCGGGGTGGGCTGAAGCTTTCTTT. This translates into CASSLAGWAEAFF.

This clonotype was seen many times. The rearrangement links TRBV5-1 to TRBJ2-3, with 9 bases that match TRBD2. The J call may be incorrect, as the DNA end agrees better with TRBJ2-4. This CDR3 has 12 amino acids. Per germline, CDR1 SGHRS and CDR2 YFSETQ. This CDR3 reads CASSSSGDTQYF. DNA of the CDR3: TGCGCCAGCAGCTCTAGCGGGGACACTCAGTACTTC.

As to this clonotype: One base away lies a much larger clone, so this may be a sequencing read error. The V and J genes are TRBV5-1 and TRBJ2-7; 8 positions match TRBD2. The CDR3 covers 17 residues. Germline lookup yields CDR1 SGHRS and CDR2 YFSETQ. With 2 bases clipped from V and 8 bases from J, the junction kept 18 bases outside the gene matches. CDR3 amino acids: CASSLGSRSGSSYQQYF. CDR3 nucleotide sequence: TGCGCCAGCAGCTTAGGCTCCCGGAGCGGGAGTTCGTACCAGCAGTACTTC.

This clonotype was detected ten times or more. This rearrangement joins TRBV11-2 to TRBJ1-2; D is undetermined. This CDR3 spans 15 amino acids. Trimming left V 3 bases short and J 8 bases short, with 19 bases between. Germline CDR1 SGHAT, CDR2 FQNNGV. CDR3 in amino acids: CASSLTGGVGFGYTF. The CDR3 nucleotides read TGTGCCAGCAGCTTGACCGGCGGGGTGGGCTTCGGCTACACCTTC.

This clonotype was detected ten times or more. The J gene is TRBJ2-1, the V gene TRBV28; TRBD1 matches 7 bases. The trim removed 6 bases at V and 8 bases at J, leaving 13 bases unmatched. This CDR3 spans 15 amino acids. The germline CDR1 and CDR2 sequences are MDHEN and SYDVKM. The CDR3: CASSQWPTGRDEQFF. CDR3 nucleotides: TGTGCCAGCAGCCAATGGCCGACAGGGCGGGATGAGCAGTTCTTC.

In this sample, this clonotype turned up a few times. The CDR3 nucleotides are TGTGCCAGCGGGCCCTCGGACCGGGACCCTAACAATGAGCAGTTCTTC. This sequence encodes CASGPSDRDPNNEQFF. The rearrangement links TRBV5-5 to TRBJ2-1; D is possibly TRBD1 or TRBD2 (5 bases each). The V end was cut by 7 bases, the J end by 5 bases, with 22 bases between. This CDR3 spans 16 amino acids. The V gene's germline CDR1 is SGHKS and CDR2 YYEKEE (reference sequence).

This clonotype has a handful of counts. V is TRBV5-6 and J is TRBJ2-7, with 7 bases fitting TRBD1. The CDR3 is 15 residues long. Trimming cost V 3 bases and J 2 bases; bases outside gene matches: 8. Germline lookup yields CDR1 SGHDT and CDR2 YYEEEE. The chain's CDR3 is CASSSPRTGAYEQYF. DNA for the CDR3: TGTGCCAGCAGCTCACCTCGGACAGGAGCCTACGAGCAGTACTTC.

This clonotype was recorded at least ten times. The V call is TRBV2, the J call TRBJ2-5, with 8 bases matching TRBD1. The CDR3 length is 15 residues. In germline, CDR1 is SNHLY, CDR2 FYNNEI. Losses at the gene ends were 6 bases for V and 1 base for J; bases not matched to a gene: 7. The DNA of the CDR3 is TGTGCCAGCAGGGTGCAGGGGGCACTCCAAGAGACCCAGTACTTC. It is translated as CASRVQGALQETQYF. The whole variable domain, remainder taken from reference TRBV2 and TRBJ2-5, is EPEVTQTPSHQVTQMGQEVILRCVPISNHLYFYWYRQILGQKVEFLVSFYNNEISEKSEIFDDQFSVERPDGSNFTLKIRSTKLEDSAMYFCASRVQGALQETQYFGPGTRLLVL.

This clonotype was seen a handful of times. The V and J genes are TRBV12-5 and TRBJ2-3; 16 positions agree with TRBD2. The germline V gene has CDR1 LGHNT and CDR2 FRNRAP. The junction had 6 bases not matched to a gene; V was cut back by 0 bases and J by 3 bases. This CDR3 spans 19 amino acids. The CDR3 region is CASGLVGTSGRAITDTQYF. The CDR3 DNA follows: TGTGCTAGTGGTTTGGTAGGGACTAGCGGGAGGGCCATAACAGATACGCAGTATTTT.

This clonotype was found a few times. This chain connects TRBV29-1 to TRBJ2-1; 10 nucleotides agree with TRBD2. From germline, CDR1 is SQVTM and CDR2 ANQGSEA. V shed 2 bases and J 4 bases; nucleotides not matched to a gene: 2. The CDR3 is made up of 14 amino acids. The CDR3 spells CSVETSGVYNEQFF. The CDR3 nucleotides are TGCAGCGTTGAAACTAGCGGGGTGTACAATGAGCAGTTCTTC.

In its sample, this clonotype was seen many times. CDR3 DNA: TGCGCCAGCAGCTTGGGAACGGGACAGTTGACTGAAGCTTTCTTT. Protein: CASSLGTGQLTEAFF. The chain carries TRBV5-1 and TRBJ1-1, with 7 nucleotides matching TRBD1. There are 15 residues in the CDR3. Germline loops: CDR1 SGHRS, CDR2 YFSETQ. Trimming at V came to 0 bases and at J to 5 bases, leaving 7 bases not matched to a gene.

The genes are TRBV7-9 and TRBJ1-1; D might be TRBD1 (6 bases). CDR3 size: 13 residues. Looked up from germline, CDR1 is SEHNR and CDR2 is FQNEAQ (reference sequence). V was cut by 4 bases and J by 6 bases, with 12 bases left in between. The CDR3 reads CASSSLGGSEAFF. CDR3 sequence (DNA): TGTGCCAGCAGCTCACTGGGGGGCTCTGAAGCTTTCTTT. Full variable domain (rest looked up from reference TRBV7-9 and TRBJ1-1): DTGVSQNPRHKITKRGQNVTFRCDPISEHNRLYWYRQTLGQGPEFLTYFQNEAQLEKSRLLSDRFSAERPKGSFSTLEIQRTEQGDSAMYLCASSSLGGSEAFFGQGTRLTVV.